This T cell receptor (beta chain) was identified during a study of blood T cells in healthy people across ages. Study-wide results and caveats: Getting older went along with TCR beta diversity per million T cells dropping roughly linearly.

A second PCR of about 7 to 12 cycles used a sample-barcoded 5' primer and a J-beta primer mix. MiXCR, applied by TCRdb to the 5' RACE reads, yields one record per CDR3 protein. The table lists about 1,800,000 distinct CDR3 sequences, roughly 27% of them singletons. The length of the CDR3 is 19 residues. A remark on this clonotype: Its target is unknown.

Healthy individuals of Caucasian origin from Russia, aged about 6 to 95, served as donors. Isolated per sample were at least 6.5 million PBMCs. The receptor comes from a woman aged 30 to 39 in good health. The V call is TRBV21-1, the J call TRBJ2-7; TRBD1 is the table's D call, not checked against the DNA. TRBV21-1 is labeled a pseudogene. What was sequenced was blood. CDR3 protein: CASSKVRDRGPFAPYEQYF. The CDR3 nucleotides are TGTGCCAGCAGCAAAGTGAGGGACAGGGGGCCGTTCGCCCCTTACGAGCAGTACTTC.